The 2 T cell receptor beta chains given below trace back to one sample, sequenced in a study of T-cell reconstitution after alpha-beta-depleted transplantation in children. Preparation of the TCRbeta library used unique molecular identifiers. TCRdb independently ran MiXCR on the PCR reads; one entry per CDR3 protein. The repertoire consists of around 450,000 distinct CDR3 sequences, with more than 9% occurring once and the leading ten covering around 2%. The sequencing here drew on PBMCs, taken before TCRalphabeta/CD19-depleted stem cell transplant. The receptors here all came from a child under 10 years old with inherited bone marrow failure, due to receive a stem cell transplant.

The chain uses TRBV27 and TRBJ2-7, with 8 positions matching TRBD2. Trimming removed 3 bases from V and 6 bases from J; junction bases left unmatched: 7. Germline V gene sequence: CDR1 MNHEY, CDR2 SMNVEV (reference sequence). The length of the CDR3 is 14 residues. CDR3 nucleotide sequence: TGTGCCAGCAGTTTGGCGGGACTAGTTGGCGAGCAGTACTTC. This encodes CASSLAGLVGEQYF.

J is TRBJ2-7 and V is TRBV7-9; D might be TRBD1 or TRBD2, each matching 6 bases. This CDR3 spans 13 amino acids. The germline V gene encodes CDR1 SEHNR and CDR2 FQNEAQ (reference sequence). Trimming removed 5 bases at V and 9 bases at J, with 17 bases between. CDR3 bases: TGTGCCAGCAGCCCAGGAACCCCGGGGGCGCAGTACTTC. It translates to CASSPGTPGAQYF.